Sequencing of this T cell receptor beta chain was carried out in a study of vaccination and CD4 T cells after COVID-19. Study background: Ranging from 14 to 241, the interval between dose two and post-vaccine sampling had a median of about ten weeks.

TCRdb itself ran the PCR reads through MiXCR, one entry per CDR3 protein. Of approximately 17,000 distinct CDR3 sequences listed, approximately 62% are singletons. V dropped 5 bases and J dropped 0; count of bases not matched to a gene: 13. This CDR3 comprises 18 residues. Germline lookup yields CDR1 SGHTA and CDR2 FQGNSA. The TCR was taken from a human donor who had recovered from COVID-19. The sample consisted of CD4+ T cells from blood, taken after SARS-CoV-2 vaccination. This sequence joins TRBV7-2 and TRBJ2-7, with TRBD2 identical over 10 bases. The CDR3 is CASSKKTSGFAYSYEQYF. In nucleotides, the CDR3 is TGTGCCAGCAGCAAAAAGACTAGCGGGTTTGCGTACTCCTACGAGCAGTACTTC.